These T cell receptor beta chains were read from a single sample in a study of PD-1 blockade in classical Hodgkin lymphoma. Measured with immunoSEQ multiplex PCR; TCRdb has only the in-frame clones, and not every one. This sample has approximately 12,000 clones, with just under 85% found just once. This material consisted of peripheral blood mononuclear cells (PBMCs), taken before the second cycle of nivolumab. These receptors were obtained from a human donor with classical Hodgkin lymphoma. Each CDR3 is given with its conserved first and last residue. Each record gives: D gene, J gene, clone size, V gene, CDR3 DNA, CDR3 protein. A D gene is named only where the DNA matches it firmly. Where a row states a size, it is once, few, many or the class of an expanded clone; other rows omit it.

D gene: -
J gene: TRBJ2-5
clone size: -
V gene: TRBV2
CDR3 DNA: TGTGCCAGCAGTTTGTACCAAGAGACCCAGTACTTC
CDR3 protein: CASSLYQETQYF

D gene: -
J gene: TRBJ2-7
clone size: -
V gene: TRBV5-1
CDR3 DNA: TGCGCCAGCAGCGCGGACCACGTATACTACGAGCAGTACTTC
CDR3 protein: CASSADHVYYEQYF

D gene: -
J gene: TRBJ1-1
clone size: -
V gene: TRBV7-8
CDR3 DNA: TGTGCCAGCAGCTTAGGGCAGGGGCTGAACACTGAAGCTTTCTTT
CDR3 protein: CASSLGQGLNTEAFF

D gene: -
J gene: TRBJ2-7
clone size: -
V gene: TRBV7-6
CDR3 DNA: TGTGCCAGCAGCTCGGGGCCGAACTACGAGCAGTACTTC
CDR3 protein: CASSSGPNYEQYF

D gene: -
J gene: TRBJ1-2
clone size: -
V gene: TRBV5-1
CDR3 DNA: TGCGCCAGCAGCTTGCCACGCGGGGGTTTAGATGGCTACACCTTC
CDR3 protein: CASSLPRGGLDGYTF

D gene: TRBD2
J gene: TRBJ2-1
clone size: -
V gene: TRBV11-1
CDR3 DNA: TGTGCCAGCAGCTTAGATCGGCTTCTAAGCGGGATGGATGAGCAGTTCTTC
CDR3 protein: CASSLDRLLSGMDEQFF

D gene: TRBD1
J gene: TRBJ2-7
clone size: few
V gene: TRBV5-4
CDR3 DNA: TGTGCCAGCAGCTTGAGGGGGCAGAAATCCTACGAGCAGTACTTC
CDR3 protein: CASSLRGQKSYEQYF

D gene: -
J gene: TRBJ2-3
clone size: -
V gene: TRBV27
CDR3 DNA: TGTGCCAGCAGCGTCAACGCCTACCCCACAGATACGCAGTATTTT
CDR3 protein: CASSVNAYPTDTQYF

D gene: -
J gene: TRBJ1-1
clone size: -
V gene: TRBV6-5
CDR3 DNA: TGTGCCAGCAGGGCCATGAACACTGAAGCTTTCTTT
CDR3 protein: CASRAMNTEAFF

D gene: -
J gene: TRBJ2-5
clone size: -
V gene: TRBV5-4
CDR3 DNA: TGTGCCAGCAGCTTGGCTGGGGGAGAGACCCAGTACTTC
CDR3 protein: CASSLAGGETQYF

D gene: TRBD1
J gene: TRBJ2-1
clone size: -
V gene: TRBV19
CDR3 DNA: TGTGCCAGTAGTACCCCTTGGACAGGGGAAAGTGAGCAGTTCTTC
CDR3 protein: CASSTPWTGESEQFF

D gene: -
J gene: TRBJ2-5
clone size: once
V gene: TRBV5-6
CDR3 DNA: TGTGCCAGCAGGGGGACAAGTAAAGGGACCCAGTACTTC
CDR3 protein: CASRGTSKGTQYF

D gene: -
J gene: TRBJ2-1
clone size: -
V gene: TRBV5-5
CDR3 DNA: TGTGCCAGCAGCTTCCCGGTGGGCGAGGCAGAATACAATGAGCAGTTCTTC
CDR3 protein: CASSFPVGEAEYNEQFF

D gene: -
J gene: TRBJ1-1
clone size: -
V gene: TRBV7-9
CDR3 DNA: TGTGCCAGCCGCTGGGGGGGAAGGACTGAAGCTTTCTTT
CDR3 protein: CASRWGGRTEAFF

D gene: -
J gene: TRBJ1-1
clone size: -
V gene: TRBV7-2
CDR3 DNA: TGTGCCAGCAGCTCCCACAGGGTCGTCTACACTGAAGCTTTCTTT
CDR3 protein: CASSSHRVVYTEAFF

D gene: -
J gene: TRBJ2-1
clone size: once
V gene: TRBV27
CDR3 DNA: TGTGCCAGCAGTTCTCCGGCGTGGGGTGAGCAGTTCTTC
CDR3 protein: CASSSPAWGEQFF

D gene: TRBD2
J gene: TRBJ2-5
clone size: -
V gene: TRBV5-1
CDR3 DNA: TGCGCCAGCAGAGAGCTAGCGGGGGCGGGAGAGACCCAGTACTTC
CDR3 protein: CASRELAGAGETQYF

D gene: TRBD2
J gene: TRBJ2-1
clone size: -
V gene: TRBV10-3
CDR3 DNA: TGTGCCATCAGTGATTGGGGCATGGCTAGCGGGAGCTCCTACAATGAGCAGTTCTTC
CDR3 protein: CAISDWGMASGSSYNEQFF

D gene: -
J gene: TRBJ2-5
clone size: -
V gene: TRBV7-6
CDR3 DNA: TGTGCCAGCAGCTTAGGTATAAGGGAGACCCAGTACTTC
CDR3 protein: CASSLGIRETQYF

D gene: TRBD2
J gene: TRBJ2-7
clone size: -
V gene: TRBV10-2
CDR3 DNA: TGCGCCAGCAGAAACCGGGGAGGGATCGAGCAGTACTTC
CDR3 protein: CASRNRGGIEQYF

D gene: TRBD2
J gene: TRBJ2-5
clone size: -
V gene: TRBV28
CDR3 DNA: TGTGCCACCGGAAGCGGGGGGGCCGGGAAGACCCAGTACTTC
CDR3 protein: CATGSGGAGKTQYF

D gene: -
J gene: TRBJ1-1
clone size: -
V gene: TRBV19
CDR3 DNA: TGTGCCAGTAGTGCGGCCTCGGCTTTCTTT
CDR3 protein: CASSAASAFF

D gene: -
J gene: TRBJ2-5
clone size: -
V gene: TRBV28
CDR3 DNA: TGTGCCAGCAGTTTAGAAGCTTCGAGCCAGTACTTC
CDR3 protein: CASSLEASSQYF

D gene: -
J gene: TRBJ1-2
clone size: -
V gene: TRBV5-1
CDR3 DNA: TGCGCCAGCAGCTGGAGACAGCCACCAGCTAACTATGGCTACACCTTC
CDR3 protein: CASSWRQPPANYGYTF

D gene: -
J gene: TRBJ2-5
clone size: -
V gene: TRBV30
CDR3 DNA: TGTGCCTGGAGTCGGCCCCGGGGACGCGGGGAGACCCAGTACTTC
CDR3 protein: CAWSRPRGRGETQYF

D gene: -
J gene: TRBJ2-3
clone size: -
V gene: TRBV7-6
CDR3 DNA: TGTGCCAGCAGTCAGCGGAGAGGGGATACGCAGTATTTT
CDR3 protein: CASSQRRGDTQYF

D gene: -
J gene: TRBJ2-7
clone size: -
V gene: TRBV7-8
CDR3 DNA: TGTGCCAGCAGCCTCCGGGACACACTAACCTACGAGCAGTACTTC
CDR3 protein: CASSLRDTLTYEQYF

D gene: -
J gene: TRBJ1-2
clone size: -
V gene: TRBV5-4
CDR3 DNA: TGTGCCAGCAGCCCCCGAGGCATTGTGACCTATGGCTACACCTTC
CDR3 protein: CASSPRGIVTYGYTF

D gene: TRBD1
J gene: TRBJ2-5
clone size: -
V gene: TRBV5-6
CDR3 DNA: TGTGCCAGCAGCTTATCTCGGACAGGGAAAGAGACCCAGTACTTC
CDR3 protein: CASSLSRTGKETQYF

D gene: -
J gene: TRBJ1-1
clone size: -
V gene: TRBV7-9
CDR3 DNA: TGTGCCAGCAGCTTAGGAAGGACGACTGAAGCTTTCTTT
CDR3 protein: CASSLGRTTEAFF

D gene: -
J gene: TRBJ2-2
clone size: -
V gene: TRBV30
CDR3 DNA: TGTGCCTGGAGTGCGGGGTTAGGAACCGGGGAGCTGTTTTTT
CDR3 protein: CAWSAGLGTGELFF

D gene: TRBD2
J gene: TRBJ2-3
clone size: -
V gene: TRBV14
CDR3 DNA: TGTGCCAGCAGCCCTAGCGGGAGAGTCTGGGATACGCAGTATTTT
CDR3 protein: CASSPSGRVWDTQYF

D gene: TRBD1
J gene: TRBJ1-1
clone size: -
V gene: TRBV6-5
CDR3 DNA: TGTGCCAGCAGACGCGACAGGGTGTCGACTGAAGCTTTCTTT
CDR3 protein: CASRRDRVSTEAFF

D gene: TRBD2
J gene: TRBJ2-7
clone size: -
V gene: TRBV28
CDR3 DNA: TGTGCCAGCAGTACCCCTAGCGGGAGGGTGTACGAGCAGTACTTC
CDR3 protein: CASSTPSGRVYEQYF

D gene: -
J gene: TRBJ2-2
clone size: -
V gene: TRBV21-1
CDR3 DNA: TGTGCCAGCAGCCTCCTTTGGGCGAACACCGGGGAGCTGTTTTTT
CDR3 protein: CASSLLWANTGELFF

D gene: TRBD1
J gene: TRBJ1-5
clone size: -
V gene: TRBV30
CDR3 DNA: TGTGCCTGGAGCCGACAGGGTAGCAATCAGCCCCAGCATTTT
CDR3 protein: CAWSRQGSNQPQHF

D gene: -
J gene: TRBJ2-7
clone size: -
V gene: TRBV29-1
CDR3 DNA: TGCAGCGTTAGGGGAGCAGAACGATCCTACGAGCAGTACTTC
CDR3 protein: CSVRGAERSYEQYF

D gene: TRBD1
J gene: TRBJ1-1
clone size: -
V gene: TRBV11-3
CDR3 DNA: TGTGCCAGCAGCTTAGGACAGGGGAACACTGAAGCTTTCTTT
CDR3 protein: CASSLGQGNTEAFF

D gene: -
J gene: TRBJ2-3
clone size: -
V gene: TRBV2
CDR3 DNA: TGTGCCAGCAGTGGGGACATTGGGGGCACAGATACGCAGTATTTT
CDR3 protein: CASSGDIGGTDTQYF

D gene: -
J gene: TRBJ2-3
clone size: once
V gene: TRBV28
CDR3 DNA: TGTGCCAGCAGAATCCCTCGCGGTAGCACAGATACGCAGTATTTT
CDR3 protein: CASRIPRGSTDTQYF

D gene: -
J gene: TRBJ1-1
clone size: -
V gene: TRBV9
CDR3 DNA: TGTGCCAGCAGCGTAGCAGGAACAGAAGAAGCTTTCTTT
CDR3 protein: CASSVAGTEEAFF

D gene: -
J gene: TRBJ1-2
clone size: few
V gene: TRBV4-1
CDR3 DNA: TGCGCCAGCAGCCAGGACAACTATGGCTACACCTTC
CDR3 protein: CASSQDNYGYTF

D gene: -
J gene: TRBJ2-3
clone size: -
V gene: TRBV4-2
CDR3 DNA: TGTGCCAGCAGCCAAGAAATTTTCGCGGGTCCCGAACCTCCCACAGATACGCAGTATTTT
CDR3 protein: CASSQEIFAGPEPPTDTQYF

D gene: -
J gene: TRBJ2-2
clone size: few
V gene: TRBV27
CDR3 DNA: TGTGCCAGCAGTTTCAGGACATATTCCGGGGAGCTGTTTTTT
CDR3 protein: CASSFRTYSGELFF

D gene: -
J gene: TRBJ1-2
clone size: -
V gene: TRBV27
CDR3 DNA: TGTGCCAGCAGTTTATCGGGGACTAACTATGGCTACACCTTC
CDR3 protein: CASSLSGTNYGYTF

D gene: -
J gene: TRBJ2-5
clone size: -
V gene: TRBV5-1
CDR3 DNA: TGCGCCAGCAGCTTGGGACTCGCGGGTCAAGAGACCCAGTACTTC
CDR3 protein: CASSLGLAGQETQYF

D gene: -
J gene: TRBJ2-5
clone size: -
V gene: TRBV5-1
CDR3 DNA: TGCGCCAGCAGCTTGGCCGGAGGGAACCAAGAGACCCAGTACTTC
CDR3 protein: CASSLAGGNQETQYF

D gene: TRBD1
J gene: TRBJ1-1
clone size: -
V gene: TRBV2
CDR3 DNA: TGTGCCAGCAGCGCTCAAACCACAGGGGGCACTGAAGCTTTCTTT
CDR3 protein: CASSAQTTGGTEAFF

D gene: -
J gene: TRBJ1-5
clone size: -
V gene: TRBV28
CDR3 DNA: TGTGCCAGCAGTTTCCCCAACAGGGAAATCGGCAATCAGCCCCAGCATTTT
CDR3 protein: CASSFPNREIGNQPQHF

D gene: -
J gene: TRBJ1-5
clone size: once
V gene: TRBV6-4
CDR3 DNA: TGTGCCAGCAGTACCGAGAGGGGCGGTCAGCCCCAGCATTTT
CDR3 protein: CASSTERGGQPQHF

D gene: TRBD1
J gene: TRBJ1-1
clone size: -
V gene: TRBV18
CDR3 DNA: TGTGCCAGCTCACTTGCGCCAGGGGGCACTGAAGCTTTCTTT
CDR3 protein: CASSLAPGGTEAFF

D gene: TRBD2
J gene: TRBJ2-3
clone size: -
V gene: TRBV27
CDR3 DNA: TGTGCCAGCACCACCTTAGCGGGAGCTGGGGATACGCAGTATTTT
CDR3 protein: CASTTLAGAGDTQYF

D gene: -
J gene: TRBJ2-3
clone size: -
V gene: TRBV19
CDR3 DNA: TGTGCCAGTAGTATGGGACCAAGCACAGATACGCAGTATTTT
CDR3 protein: CASSMGPSTDTQYF

D gene: TRBD1
J gene: TRBJ1-5
clone size: -
V gene: TRBV18
CDR3 DNA: TGTGCCAGCTCTCCGGACAGGGTTCAGCCCCAGCATTTT
CDR3 protein: CASSPDRVQPQHF

D gene: TRBD1
J gene: TRBJ2-5
clone size: few
V gene: TRBV28
CDR3 DNA: TGTGCCAGCCGACCCCCGGACAGGGGGACTAGGCTATACTTC
CDR3 protein: CASRPPDRGTRLYF

D gene: TRBD2
J gene: TRBJ2-5
clone size: -
V gene: TRBV7-2
CDR3 DNA: TGTGCCAGCAGCTTATTAACTAGCGGGGGCCGCAGGGTAGAGACCCAGTACTTC
CDR3 protein: CASSLLTSGGRRVETQYF

D gene: TRBD1
J gene: TRBJ2-2
clone size: -
V gene: TRBV5-1
CDR3 DNA: TGCGCCAGCAGCTTGGCAGGGGGTTGGACCGGGGAGCTGTTTTTT
CDR3 protein: CASSLAGGWTGELFF